These T cell receptor beta chains were read from a single sample in a study of blood T cell repertoires in COVID-19. Some clones are missing from TCRdb's copy, which holds only in-frame ones; the method was immunoSEQ multiplex PCR. Of roughly 140,000 clones in the sample, roughly 85% were seen once. Sequences were obtained from peripheral blood. The receptors stem from a woman aged 60-75 years with COVID-19, enrolled during active disease. CDR3s include the opening cysteine and the closing phenylalanine or tryptophan. A D gene is named only where the DNA matches it firmly. Rows may omit the clone size; those that give it use once, few, many or a size class.

v_call: TRBV10-3
clone_size: NA
d_call: TRBD1
j_call: TRBJ1-1
cdr3_nt: TGTGCCATCAGTGAGTCACCCGGGACAGGGAACACTGAAGCTTTCTTT
cdr3_aa: CAISESPGTGNTEAFF

v_call: TRBV6-5
clone_size: NA
d_call: NA
j_call: TRBJ2-5
cdr3_nt: TGTGCCAGCAGTAAACCCACGAGAGACCAGTACTTC
cdr3_aa: CASSKPTRDQYF

v_call: TRBV19
clone_size: few
d_call: NA
j_call: TRBJ1-2
cdr3_nt: TGTGCCACAACTCAACCTCCCGGTTCCTATGGCTACACCTTC
cdr3_aa: CATTQPPGSYGYTF

v_call: TRBV7-8
clone_size: once
d_call: NA
j_call: TRBJ1-1
cdr3_nt: TGTGCCACTCGAAAACTAAGAGGGAACACTGAAGCTTTCTTT
cdr3_aa: CATRKLRGNTEAFF

v_call: TRBV2
clone_size: NA
d_call: TRBD2
j_call: TRBJ2-5
cdr3_nt: TGTGCCAGCAGTGAACAGGGACTAGCGGGGTTTCTGGGGGAGACCCAGTACTTC
cdr3_aa: CASSEQGLAGFLGETQYF

v_call: TRBV2
clone_size: NA
d_call: TRBD2
j_call: TRBJ2-3
cdr3_nt: TGTGCCAGCAGTGCCGGAGCGGGGGGGCTGGATACGCAGTATTTT
cdr3_aa: CASSAGAGGLDTQYF

v_call: TRBV19
clone_size: NA
d_call: TRBD1
j_call: TRBJ2-6
cdr3_nt: TGTGCCAGTAGTATGGGGCGGGGACAGGGGTACGCTGGGGCCAACGTCCTGACTTTC
cdr3_aa: CASSMGRGQGYAGANVLTF

v_call: TRBV6-2/TRBV6-3
clone_size: NA
d_call: NA
j_call: TRBJ1-2
cdr3_nt: TGTGCCAGCAGCTCCAAGACAAGGTGGTCATACTATGGCTACACCTTC
cdr3_aa: CASSSKTRWSYYGYTF

v_call: TRBV7-3
clone_size: few
d_call: TRBD1
j_call: TRBJ2-7
cdr3_nt: TGTGCCAGCAGCTTAGAACTTTCCAGGGGGCTACACGAGCAGTACTTC
cdr3_aa: CASSLELSRGLHEQYF

v_call: TRBV5-1
clone_size: NA
d_call: NA
j_call: TRBJ1-1
cdr3_nt: TGCGCCAGCAGCGCAACGGTGAACACTGAAGCTTTCTTT
cdr3_aa: CASSATVNTEAFF

v_call: TRBV4-2
clone_size: few
d_call: TRBD1
j_call: TRBJ1-5
cdr3_nt: TGTGCCAGCAGCCAAACGTACTTACAGGGGGAGGCTCAGCCCCAGCATTTT
cdr3_aa: CASSQTYLQGEAQPQHF

v_call: TRBV18
clone_size: NA
d_call: TRBD1
j_call: TRBJ1-5
cdr3_nt: TGTGCCAGCTCACGGGACAGGGAAAATCAGCCCCAGCATTTT
cdr3_aa: CASSRDRENQPQHF